This TCR beta chain came from a study of beta chain features in type 1 diabetes (dated by TCRdb to 2017 to 2018). In the study overall: Patients and healthy donors did not differ in mean age, gender distribution, total cell number or subset yield. A total of about 100,000,000 sorted cells were examined across all samples, and RNA yield correlated strongly with the number of cells per subset. Regulatory and stem cell-like memory subsets were obtained from only 8 patients and roughly 8 healthy donors, while naive and central memory subsets were obtained from all 30 or so donors. In the study, TCRB repertoires of sorted circulating CD4+ T cell subsets from recently diagnosed type 1 diabetes patients were compared with those of matched healthy donors. What the research found in general, with its limitations: A moderate but significant shortening of TCRB CDR3 length was observed in type 1 diabetes patients in all four CD4+ subsets. Shorter templates might be favored by PCR, yet because patient and control samples were amplified and corrected together, any such skew would affect both groups equally. Patients with type 1 diabetes made fewer insertions and deleted more nucleotides at VDJ recombination sites, implying thymic rearrangement abnormalities. Because small numbers of individuals were included in the HLA sub-analyses, any influence of HLA type on TCRB rearrangement was left unresolved. Naive, central memory and regulatory TCRB repertoires appeared to be more alike among patients than among healthy donors. Because cDNA was sequenced instead of genomic DNA, highly expressing activated cells could be over-represented, though the groups showed no difference in activation or CD3 levels.

This clone was recorded a few times. Its antigen remains unidentified. Per-base qualities were not stored, and no clone one base away is much larger. The High Capacity cDNA Reverse Transcription Kit was used to reverse transcribe all of the isolated RNA, meaning that expressed TCRB transcripts were what got sequenced. Deep immunoSEQ sequencing was applied to naive, central memory and regulatory T cell samples, giving an average of roughly 3.5 million total reads per sample. After sorted cells were lysed in RLT buffer, RNA was extracted with DNase-treated RNeasy Micro or Mini kits, with the choice depending on cell number. Each cell subset was processed separately to prevent cross-contamination, with patient and healthy donor samples processed together. TCRB sequences were amplified from cDNA with the immunoSEQ multiplex PCR, producing 87-bp fragments spanning the CDR3 region. Sequencing of the amplicons was done on the Illumina HiSeq platform. The original pipeline was this. Synthetic template baselines were used to correct PCR bias computationally, reads within Hamming distance 2 were collapsed, and singletons that could not be merged were discarded. Reads were aligned against IMGT to assign V, D and J genes, CDR3 length and insertions or deletions at six rearrangement sites. Within each subset, clonotype counts were normalized to sorted cell number, and only after that were true diversity and Gini coefficients computed with the tcR R package. Repertoire sharing was quantified using the overlap coefficient calculated on TCRB nucleotide sequences. TCRdb carries this immuneACCESS record with in-frame sequences only. Its versions omit some clonotypes, under half of them owing to an unresolved V gene in the studies checked, with the rest unexplained. Clonal size and the V and J genes are those of that table, whereas D and trimming came from the DNA. For this sample there are 120,000 or so clones; approximately 15% appear just once. The ten largest clones capture 2% to 3% of the sample.

Per the germline V gene, MDHEN is the CDR1 and SYDVKM is the CDR2. Trimming leaves V shorter by 2 bases and J shorter by 1 base, with the junction holding 9 bases beyond the gene matches. The CDR3 runs 17 residues from the cysteine to the phenylalanine. Of the read, only the CDR3 DNA is kept; its 51 bases are in frame from base 1. A single peripheral blood draw of 90 to 150 mL on average was collected from each donor into heparinised tubes. Using a panel that included CD45RO, CCR7, CD25, CD127, CD95 and CD27, naive, central memory, regulatory and stem cell-like memory CD4+ T cells were sorted on a BD FACSAria II. Purity was above 95% for every sorted population. Right away, PBMCs were isolated by Lymphoprep density gradient centrifugation and were stained directly, with no culture step. Samples were stained and sorted in pairs, with one healthy donor and one patient per experiment, so that batch effects were minimized.

The sequence came from a man aged 18-30 years with type 1 diabetes. This chain joins TRBV28 to TRBJ1-2; TRBD1 aligns with 8 central bases. The sequenced sample consisted of central memory CD4+ T cells from blood. The nucleotide sequence reads as follows: TGTGCCAGCAGTTTAGAATCCGGGACAGGCATTAACTATGGCTACACCTTC. This translates into CASSLESGTGINYGYTF.